This T cell receptor beta chain emerged from a study of shared clonotypes between healthy human individuals. Study-wide points: Memory subsets generally showed smaller estimated richness than naive subsets did.

Per the germline V gene, CDR1 is SGHAT and CDR2 is FQNNGV. The CDR3 loop spans 16 amino acids. Deletions cut 1 base from V and 0 bases from J, with 11 bases between. Some clones are missing from TCRdb's copy, which holds only in-frame ones; the method was immunoSEQ multiplex PCR. The sample lists 1,100,000 or so clones, around 78% occurring once. About this clone: Its antigen is undetermined.

This chain joins TRBV11-2 and TRBJ2-3, with D perhaps TRBD2 (6 bases). The sample taken for sequencing was memory CD4+ T cells from PBMCs. The sample's subset: CD45RA-negative fraction. The sequence derives from a man in his late teens or twenties in good health. Some clones in this sample may be carry-over from other donors' samples. The chain's CDR3 is CASSLVLATSTDTQYF. The CDR3 coding sequence is TGTGCCAGCAGCTTAGTCCTAGCGACTAGCACAGATACGCAGTATTTT.